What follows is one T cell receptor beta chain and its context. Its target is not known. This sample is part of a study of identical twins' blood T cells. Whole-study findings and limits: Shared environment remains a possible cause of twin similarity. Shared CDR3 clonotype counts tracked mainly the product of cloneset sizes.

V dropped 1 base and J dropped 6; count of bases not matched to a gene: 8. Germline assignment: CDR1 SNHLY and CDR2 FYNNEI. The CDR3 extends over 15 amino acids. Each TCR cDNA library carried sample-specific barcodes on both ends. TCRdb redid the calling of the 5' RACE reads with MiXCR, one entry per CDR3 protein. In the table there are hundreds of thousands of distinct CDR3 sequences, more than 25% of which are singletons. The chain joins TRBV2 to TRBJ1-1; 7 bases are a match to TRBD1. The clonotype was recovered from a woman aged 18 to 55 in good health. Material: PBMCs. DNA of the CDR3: TGTGCCAGCAGTGAAGTACTCACAGGGGTCGCTGAAGCTTTCTTT. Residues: CASSEVLTGVAEAFF.